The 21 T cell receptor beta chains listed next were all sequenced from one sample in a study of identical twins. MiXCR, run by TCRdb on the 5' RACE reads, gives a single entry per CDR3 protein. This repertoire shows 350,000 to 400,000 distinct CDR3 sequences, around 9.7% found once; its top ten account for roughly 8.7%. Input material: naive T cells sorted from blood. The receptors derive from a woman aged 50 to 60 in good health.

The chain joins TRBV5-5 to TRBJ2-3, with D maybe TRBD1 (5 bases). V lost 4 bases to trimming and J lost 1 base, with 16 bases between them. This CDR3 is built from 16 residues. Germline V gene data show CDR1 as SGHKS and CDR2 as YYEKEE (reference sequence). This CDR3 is CASSQRGLTGTDTQYF. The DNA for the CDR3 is TGTGCCAGCAGCCAAAGGGGCTTGACGGGCACAGATACGCAGTATTTT.

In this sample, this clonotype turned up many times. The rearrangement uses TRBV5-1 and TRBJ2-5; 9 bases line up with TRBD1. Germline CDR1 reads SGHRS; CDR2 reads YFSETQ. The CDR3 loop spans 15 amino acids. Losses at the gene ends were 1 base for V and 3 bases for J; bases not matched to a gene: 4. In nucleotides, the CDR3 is TGCGCCAGCAGCTTGAATGGGGACAGGGAAGAGACCCAGTACTTC. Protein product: CASSLNGDREETQYF. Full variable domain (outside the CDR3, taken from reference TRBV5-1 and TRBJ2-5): KAGVTQTPRYLIKTRGQQVTLSCSPISGHRSVSWYQQTPGQGLQFLFEYFSETQRNKGNFPGRFSGRQFSNSRSEMNVSTLELGDSALYLCASSLNGDREETQYFGPGTRLLVL.

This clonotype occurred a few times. The CDR3 DNA sequence: TGTGCCAGCAGCCTTAGCGGGAGTTGGACAGATACGCAGTATTTT. Its translation is CASSLSGSWTDTQYF. This chain joins TRBV3-1 and TRBJ2-3; 9 bases are a match to TRBD2. From germline, CDR1 is LGHDT and CDR2 YNNKEL (reference sequence). The CDR3 contains 15 residues. Trimming removed 4 bases from V and 3 bases from J; junction bases left unmatched: 5.

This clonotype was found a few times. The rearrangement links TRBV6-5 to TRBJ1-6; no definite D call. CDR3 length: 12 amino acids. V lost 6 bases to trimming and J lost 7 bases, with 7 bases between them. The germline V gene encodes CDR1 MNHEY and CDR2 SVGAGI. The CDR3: CASSLINSPLHF. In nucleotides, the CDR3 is TGTGCCAGCAGCCTGATCAATTCACCCCTCCACTTT.

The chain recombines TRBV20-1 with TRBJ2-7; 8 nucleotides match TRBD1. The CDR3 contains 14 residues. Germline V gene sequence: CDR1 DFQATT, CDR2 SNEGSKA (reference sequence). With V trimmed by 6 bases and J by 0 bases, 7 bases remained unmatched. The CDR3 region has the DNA TGCAGTGCCTCTCCGACAGGGGACTCCTACGAGCAGTACTTC. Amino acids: CSASPTGDSYEQYF.

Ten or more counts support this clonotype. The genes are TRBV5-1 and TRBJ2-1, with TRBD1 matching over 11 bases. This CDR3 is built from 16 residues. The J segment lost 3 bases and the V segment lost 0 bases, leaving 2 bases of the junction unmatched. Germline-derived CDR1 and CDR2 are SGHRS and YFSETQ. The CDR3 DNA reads TGCGCCAGCAGCTTGGACGGGACAGGGGGCTACAATGAGCAGTTCTTC. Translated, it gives CASSLDGTGGYNEQFF. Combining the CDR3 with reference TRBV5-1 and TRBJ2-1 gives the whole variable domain KAGVTQTPRYLIKTRGQQVTLSCSPISGHRSVSWYQQTPGQGLQFLFEYFSETQRNKGNFPGRFSGRQFSNSRSEMNVSTLELGDSALYLCASSLDGTGGYNEQFFGPGTRLTVL.

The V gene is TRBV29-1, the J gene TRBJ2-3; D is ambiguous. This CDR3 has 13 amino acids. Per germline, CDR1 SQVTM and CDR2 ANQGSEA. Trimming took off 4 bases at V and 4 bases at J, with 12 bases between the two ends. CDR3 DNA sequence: TGCAGCGTTGCGTTTACCGTCGCAGATACGCAGTATTTT. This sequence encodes CSVAFTVADTQYF.

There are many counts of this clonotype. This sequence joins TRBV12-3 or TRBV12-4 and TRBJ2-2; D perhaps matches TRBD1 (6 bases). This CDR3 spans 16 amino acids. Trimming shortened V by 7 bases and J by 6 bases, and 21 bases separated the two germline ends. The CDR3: CASKPGHPLVAGELFF. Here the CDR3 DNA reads TGTGCCAGCAAACCGGGACACCCTTTAGTAGCCGGGGAGCTGTTTTTT.

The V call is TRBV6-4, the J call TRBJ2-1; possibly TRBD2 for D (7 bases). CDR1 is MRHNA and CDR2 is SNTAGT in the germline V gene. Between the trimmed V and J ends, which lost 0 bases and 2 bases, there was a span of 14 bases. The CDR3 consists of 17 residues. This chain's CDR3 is CASSDSGNGGPYNEQFF. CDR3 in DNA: TGTGCCAGCAGTGACTCGGGGAACGGGGGGCCCTACAATGAGCAGTTCTTC.

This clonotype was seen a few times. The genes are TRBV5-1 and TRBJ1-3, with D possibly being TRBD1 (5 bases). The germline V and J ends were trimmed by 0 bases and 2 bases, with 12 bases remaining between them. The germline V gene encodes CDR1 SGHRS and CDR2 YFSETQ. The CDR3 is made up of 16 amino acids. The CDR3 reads CASSLGVAGTGNTIYF. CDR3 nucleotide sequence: TGCGCCAGCAGCTTGGGAGTGGCAGGGACTGGAAACACCATATATTTT.

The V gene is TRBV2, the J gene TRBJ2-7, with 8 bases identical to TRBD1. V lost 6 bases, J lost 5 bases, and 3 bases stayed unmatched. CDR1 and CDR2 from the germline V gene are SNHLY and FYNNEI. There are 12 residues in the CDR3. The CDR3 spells CASRPTGDEQYF. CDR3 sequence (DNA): TGTGCCAGCAGGCCGACAGGGGACGAGCAGTACTTC.

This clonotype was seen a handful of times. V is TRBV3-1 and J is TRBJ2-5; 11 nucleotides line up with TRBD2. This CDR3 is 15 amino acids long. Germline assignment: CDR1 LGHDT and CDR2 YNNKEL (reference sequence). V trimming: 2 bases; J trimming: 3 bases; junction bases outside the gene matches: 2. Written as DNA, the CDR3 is TGTGCCAGCAGCCAATTAGCGGGAGGGGAAGAGACCCAGTACTTC. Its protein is CASSQLAGGEETQYF.

The CDR3 sequence: CASIDREPGYTF. The CDR3 DNA sequence: TGTGCCTCCATCGACAGGGAACCTGGCTACACCTTC. The chain combines TRBV30 with TRBJ1-2; 7 nucleotides align to TRBD1. The CDR3 consists of 12 residues. V dropped 7 bases and J dropped 7; count of bases not matched to a gene: 9. Germline values: CDR1 GTSNPN, CDR2 SVGIG (reference sequence). Full variable domain (outside the CDR3, taken from reference TRBV30 and TRBJ1-2): SQTIHQWPATLVQPVGSPLSLECTVEGTSNPNLYWYRQAAGRGLQLLFYSVGIGQISSEVPQNLSASRPQDRQFILSSKKLLLSDSGFYLCASIDREPGYTFGSGTRLTVV.

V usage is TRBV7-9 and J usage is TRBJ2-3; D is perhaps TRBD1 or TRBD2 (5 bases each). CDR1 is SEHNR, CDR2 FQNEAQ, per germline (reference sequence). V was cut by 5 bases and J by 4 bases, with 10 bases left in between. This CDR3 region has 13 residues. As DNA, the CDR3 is TGTGCCAGCAGCGAGGGGTATTCAGATACGCAGTATTTT. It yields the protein CASSEGYSDTQYF.

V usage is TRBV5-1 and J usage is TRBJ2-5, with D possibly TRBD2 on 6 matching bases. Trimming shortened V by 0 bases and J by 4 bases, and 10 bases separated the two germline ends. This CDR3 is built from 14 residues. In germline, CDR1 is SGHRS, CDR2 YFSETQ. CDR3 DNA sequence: TGCGCCAGCAGCTTGGTGCGGGGAGGAGAGACCCAGTACTTC. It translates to CASSLVRGGETQYF. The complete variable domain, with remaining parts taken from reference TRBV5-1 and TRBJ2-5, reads KAGVTQTPRYLIKTRGQQVTLSCSPISGHRSVSWYQQTPGQGLQFLFEYFSETQRNKGNFPGRFSGRQFSNSRSEMNVSTLELGDSALYLCASSLVRGGETQYFGPGTRLLVL.

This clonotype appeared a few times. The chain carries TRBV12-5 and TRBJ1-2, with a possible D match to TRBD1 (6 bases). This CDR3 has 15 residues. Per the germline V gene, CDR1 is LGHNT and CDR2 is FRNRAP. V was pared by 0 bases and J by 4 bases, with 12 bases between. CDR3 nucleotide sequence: TGTGCTAGTGGTTTGGTACCAGGCAGGGGCTATGGCTACACCTTC. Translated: CASGLVPGRGYGYTF.

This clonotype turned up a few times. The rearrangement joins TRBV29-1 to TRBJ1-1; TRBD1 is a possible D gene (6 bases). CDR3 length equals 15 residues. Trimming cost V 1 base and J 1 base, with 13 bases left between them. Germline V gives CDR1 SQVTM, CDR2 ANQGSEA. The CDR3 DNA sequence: TGCAGCGTTGAAGGGGAGGGGGGTCGGAACACTGAAGCTTTCTTT. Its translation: CSVEGEGGRNTEAFF.

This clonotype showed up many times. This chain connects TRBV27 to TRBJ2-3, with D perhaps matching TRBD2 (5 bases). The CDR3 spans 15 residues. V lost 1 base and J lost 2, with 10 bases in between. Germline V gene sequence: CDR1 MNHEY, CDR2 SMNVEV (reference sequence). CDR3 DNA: TGTGCCAGCAGTTTATTCCCTGACTACACAGATACGCAGTATTTT. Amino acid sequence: CASSLFPDYTDTQYF.

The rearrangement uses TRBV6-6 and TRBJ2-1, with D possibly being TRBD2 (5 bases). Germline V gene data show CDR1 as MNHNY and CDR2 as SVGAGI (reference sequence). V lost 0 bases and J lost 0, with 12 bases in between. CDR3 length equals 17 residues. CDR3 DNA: TGTGCCAGCAGTTACTCGATTTTCGGGGACTCCTACAATGAGCAGTTCTTC. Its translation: CASSYSIFGDSYNEQFF.

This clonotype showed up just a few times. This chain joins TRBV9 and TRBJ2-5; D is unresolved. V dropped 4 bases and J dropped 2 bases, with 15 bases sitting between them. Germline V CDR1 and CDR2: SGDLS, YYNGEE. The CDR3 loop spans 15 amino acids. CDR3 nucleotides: TGTGCCAGCAGCTACCAAGGAGTAGGGCAAGAGACCCAGTACTTC. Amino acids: CASSYQGVGQETQYF.

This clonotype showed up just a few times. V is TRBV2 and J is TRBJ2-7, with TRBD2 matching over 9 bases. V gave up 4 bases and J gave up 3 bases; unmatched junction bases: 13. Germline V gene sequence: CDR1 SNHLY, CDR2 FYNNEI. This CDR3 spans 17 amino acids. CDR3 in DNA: TGTGCCAGCAGTGGGGGCCTAGCGGGAAAGGTCGTCTACGAGCAGTACGTC. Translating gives CASSGGLAGKVVYEQYV.